This T cell receptor (beta chain) was captured in a study of shared clonotypes between healthy human individuals. The germline gives CDR1 MNHEY, CDR2 SMNVEV (reference sequence). Trimming took 5 bases from V and 3 from J; bases not matched to a gene: 10. The CDR3 consists of 17 residues. Using about 0.2 ug DNA, approximately 27,000 T cell genomes, the sorted-subset replicate PCRs were run. Data came from immunoSEQ multiplex PCR; TCRdb stores just in-frame clones and leaves some out. The profile shows about 2 million clones, just under 95% of them singletons. Terminally differentiated effector memory CD45RA+ cells were left out of the naive CD8 fraction, which was CD45RO-negative and positively selected for CCR7.

This rearrangement joins TRBV27 to TRBJ2-2; 9 bases line up with TRBD2. The TCR comes from a man aged 18 to 29 in good health. Sequencing was carried out using naive CD8+ T cells sorted from blood. CDR3 sequence (DNA): TGTGCCAGCAGTCCTCGCCTAGCGGGGTATGACACCGGGGAGCTGTTTTTT. This encodes CASSPRLAGYDTGELFF.